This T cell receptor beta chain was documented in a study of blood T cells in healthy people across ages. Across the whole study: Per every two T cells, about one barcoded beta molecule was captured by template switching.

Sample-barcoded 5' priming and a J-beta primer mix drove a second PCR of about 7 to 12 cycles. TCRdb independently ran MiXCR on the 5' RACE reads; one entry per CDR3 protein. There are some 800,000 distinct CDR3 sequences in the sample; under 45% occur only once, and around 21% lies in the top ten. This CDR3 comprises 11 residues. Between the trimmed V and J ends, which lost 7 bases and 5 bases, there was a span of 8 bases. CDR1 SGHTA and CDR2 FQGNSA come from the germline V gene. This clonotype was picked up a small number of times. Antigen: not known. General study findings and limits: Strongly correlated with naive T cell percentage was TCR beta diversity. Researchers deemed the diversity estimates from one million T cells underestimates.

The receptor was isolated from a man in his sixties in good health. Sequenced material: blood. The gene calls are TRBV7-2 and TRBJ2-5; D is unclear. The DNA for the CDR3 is TGTGCCAGCACATACCGGGAGACCCAGTACTTC. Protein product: CASTYRETQYF.